The subject of this entry is one T cell receptor beta chain. The antigen is undetermined. The sample originates from a study of cytomegalovirus exposure and HLA in healthy donors. This table comes from immunoSEQ multiplex PCR, and its TCRdb copy is limited to in-frame clones, with some not included. The data hold 57,000 or so clones, with over 90% observed a single time. The study, taken as a whole, reports: The authors listed some 150 TCR beta chains as cytomegalovirus-associated. Three of the chains that were CMV-associated were confirmed in vitro to be specific for CMV antigens. TCR sequences were mostly rare, though some public TCRs occurred in many donors. According to a subsequent analysis, TCR clusters from the first cohort were inclined to appear together in the 120 validation repertoires.

Germline V gives CDR1 MDHEN, CDR2 SYDVKM. The junction had 5 bases not matched to a gene; V was cut back by 3 bases and J by 6 bases. The CDR3 runs to 14 residues. The clonotype originates from a man aged 18 to 35 in good health and CMV-seronegative. Sample: PBMCs. The chain couples TRBV28 to TRBJ1-5; 7 nucleotides line up with TRBD1. CDR3 sequence (DNA): TGTGCCAGCAGTTTGGGACAGCGGAGTCAGCCCCAGCATTTT. Encoded protein: CASSLGQRSQPQHF.